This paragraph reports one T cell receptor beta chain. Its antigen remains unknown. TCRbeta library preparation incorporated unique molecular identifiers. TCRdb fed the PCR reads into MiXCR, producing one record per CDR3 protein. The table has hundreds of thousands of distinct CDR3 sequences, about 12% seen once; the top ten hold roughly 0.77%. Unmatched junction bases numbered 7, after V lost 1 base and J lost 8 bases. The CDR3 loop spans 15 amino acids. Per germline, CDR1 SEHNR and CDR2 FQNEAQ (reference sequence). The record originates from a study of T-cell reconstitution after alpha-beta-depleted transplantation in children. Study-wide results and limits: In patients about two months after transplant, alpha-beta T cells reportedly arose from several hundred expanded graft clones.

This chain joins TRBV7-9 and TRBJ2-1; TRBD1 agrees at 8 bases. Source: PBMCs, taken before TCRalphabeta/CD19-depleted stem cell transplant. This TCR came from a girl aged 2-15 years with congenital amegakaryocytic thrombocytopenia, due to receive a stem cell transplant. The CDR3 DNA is TGTGCCAGCAGCTTAGGGGAGACAGGGGCGGATGAGCAGTTCTTC. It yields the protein CASSLGETGADEQFF.